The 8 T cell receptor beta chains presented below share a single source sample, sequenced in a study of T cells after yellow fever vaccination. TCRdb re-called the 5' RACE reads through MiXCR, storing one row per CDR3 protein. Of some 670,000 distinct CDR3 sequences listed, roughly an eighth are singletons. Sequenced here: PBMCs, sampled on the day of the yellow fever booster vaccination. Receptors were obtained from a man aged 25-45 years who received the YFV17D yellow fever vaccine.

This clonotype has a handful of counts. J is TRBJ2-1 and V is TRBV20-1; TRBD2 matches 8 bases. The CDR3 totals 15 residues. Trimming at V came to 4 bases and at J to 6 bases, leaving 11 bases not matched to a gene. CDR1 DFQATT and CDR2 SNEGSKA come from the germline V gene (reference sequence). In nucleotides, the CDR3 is TGCAGTGCTATCACAAGCGGGAGATCTGGCAATGAGCAGTTCTTC. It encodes CSAITSGRSGNEQFF.

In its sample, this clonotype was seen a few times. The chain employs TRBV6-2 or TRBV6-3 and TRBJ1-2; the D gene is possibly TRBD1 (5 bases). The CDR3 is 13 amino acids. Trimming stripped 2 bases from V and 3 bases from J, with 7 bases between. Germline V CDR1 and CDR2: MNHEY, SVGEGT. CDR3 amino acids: CASSYDSYYGYTF. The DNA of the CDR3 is TGTGCCAGCAGTTACGACAGTTACTATGGCTACACCTTC.

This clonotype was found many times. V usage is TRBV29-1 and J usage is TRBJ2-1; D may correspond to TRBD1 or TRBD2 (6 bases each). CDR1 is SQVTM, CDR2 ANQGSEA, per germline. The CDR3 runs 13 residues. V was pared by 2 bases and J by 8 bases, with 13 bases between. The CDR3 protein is CSVEFGGADEQFF. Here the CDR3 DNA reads TGCAGCGTTGAATTCGGGGGCGCGGATGAGCAGTTCTTC.

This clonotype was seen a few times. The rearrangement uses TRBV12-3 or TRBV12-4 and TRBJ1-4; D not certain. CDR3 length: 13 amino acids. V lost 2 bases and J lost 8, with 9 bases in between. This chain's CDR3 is CASSLWVREKLFF. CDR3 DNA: TGTGCCAGCAGTTTATGGGTGAGGGAAAAACTGTTTTTT.

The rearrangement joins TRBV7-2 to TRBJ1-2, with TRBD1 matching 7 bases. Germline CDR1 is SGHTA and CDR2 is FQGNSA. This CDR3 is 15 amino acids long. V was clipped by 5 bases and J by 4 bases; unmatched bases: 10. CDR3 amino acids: CASSQLVGQSYGYTF. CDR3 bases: TGTGCCAGCAGCCAACTCGTGGGACAGAGCTATGGCTACACCTTC.

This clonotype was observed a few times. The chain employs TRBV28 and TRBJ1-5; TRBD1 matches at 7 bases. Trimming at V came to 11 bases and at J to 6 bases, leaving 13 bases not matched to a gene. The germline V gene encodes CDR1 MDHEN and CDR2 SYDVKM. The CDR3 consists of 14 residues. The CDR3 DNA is TGTGCCGATGGCCCAGGGGGGGTCGGTCAGCCCCAGCATTTT. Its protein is CADGPGGVGQPQHF.

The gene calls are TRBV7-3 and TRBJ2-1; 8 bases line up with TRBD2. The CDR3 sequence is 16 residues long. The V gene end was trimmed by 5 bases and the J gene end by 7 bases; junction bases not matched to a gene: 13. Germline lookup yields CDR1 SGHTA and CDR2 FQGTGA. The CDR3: CASSPGAGVNVNEQFF. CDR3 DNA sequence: TGTGCCAGCAGCCCGGGAGCGGGAGTTAATGTGAATGAGCAGTTCTTC.

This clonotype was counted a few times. CDR3 in amino acids: CASSYSGNRNEQFF. In DNA, the CDR3 is TGTGCCAGCAGCTATAGCGGGAATAGAAATGAGCAGTTCTTC. The rearrangement links TRBV11-1 to TRBJ2-1; 8 bases line up with TRBD2. Trimming cost V 4 bases and J 7 bases; bases outside gene matches: 6. CDR3 length: 14 amino acids. Germline assignment: CDR1 SGHAT and CDR2 FQDESV (reference sequence).